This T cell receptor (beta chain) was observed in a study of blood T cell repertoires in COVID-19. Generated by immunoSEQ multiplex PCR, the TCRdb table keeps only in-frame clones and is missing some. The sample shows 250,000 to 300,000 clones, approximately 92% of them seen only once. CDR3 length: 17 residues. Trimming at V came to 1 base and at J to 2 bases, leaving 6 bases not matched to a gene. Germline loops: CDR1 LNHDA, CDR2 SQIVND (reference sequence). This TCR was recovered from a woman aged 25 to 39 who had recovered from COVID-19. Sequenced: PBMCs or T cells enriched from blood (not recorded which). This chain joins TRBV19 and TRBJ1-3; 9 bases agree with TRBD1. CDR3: CASSIATGQGTGNTIYF. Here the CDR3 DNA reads TGTGCCAGTAGTATAGCCACGGGACAGGGCACTGGAAACACCATATATTTT.